This T cell receptor beta chain was retrieved from a study of control samples from healthy donors and cancer patients. As to this clone: At one end, the junction sequence differs from germline, possibly due to a read error.

Assay used: immunoSEQ multiplex PCR; TCRdb lists only in-frame clones, some missing. The sample yields about 94,000 clones, 90% seen once. This clonotype was obtained from a young woman in good health. Source material: blood.

The CDR3 loop reads CASTEAVLAEAFF. CDR3 nucleotide sequence: TGTGCCAGCACTGAAGCGGTCTTGGCTGAAGCTTTCTTT. The chain uses TRBV6-1 and TRBJ1-1; D is undetermined. The CDR3 is made up of 13 amino acids. Germline values: CDR1 MNHNS, CDR2 SASEGT.